This TCR beta chain emerged from a study of cytomegalovirus exposure and HLA in healthy donors. Study at large: Unique TCRs from HLA-typed donors, 65 million to 85 million of them, were held in an early data release.

With 60 Vbeta and 13 Jbeta primers, the PCR was carried out. Per the study methods: It was a later analysis that counted roughly 80 million unique TCR beta chains, of which roughly 11 million were shared. Sequenced by immunoSEQ multiplex PCR; TCRdb stores in-frame clones only, minus some. The DNA was the basis for D and trimming; V, J and clone size are from that table. There are 180,000 or so clones in the sample; about three quarters occur only once, and about 14% lies in the top ten. This clone was seen a single time. Its target is not known. Study results and caveats: The authors listed about 170 TCR beta chains as cytomegalovirus-associated. Highly shared variants forming one cluster were likely a sequencing artifact.

The CDR3 sequence is 16 residues long. Per the germline V gene, CDR1 is SGHDN and CDR2 is FVKESK. Trimming cost V 1 base and J 9 bases, with 16 bases left between them. Material for sequencing was PBMCs. The clonotype was recovered from a man aged 50 to 59 in good health and CMV-seropositive. The chain couples TRBV14 to TRBJ1-6; unclear D gene. CDR3 bases: TGTGCCAGCAGCCAAGGTTCTCCAATGGCGGCTTCACCCCTCCACTTT. Amino acid sequence: CASSQGSPMAASPLHF.